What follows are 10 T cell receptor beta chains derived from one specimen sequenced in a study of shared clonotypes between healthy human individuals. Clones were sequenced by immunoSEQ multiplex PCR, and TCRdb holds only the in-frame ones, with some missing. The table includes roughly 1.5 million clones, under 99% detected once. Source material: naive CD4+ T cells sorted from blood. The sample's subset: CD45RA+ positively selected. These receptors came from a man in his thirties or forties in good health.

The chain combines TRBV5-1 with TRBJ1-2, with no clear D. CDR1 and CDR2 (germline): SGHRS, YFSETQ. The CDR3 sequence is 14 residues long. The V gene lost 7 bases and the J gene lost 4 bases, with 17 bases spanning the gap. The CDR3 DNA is TGCGCCAGCCGCCTCCCTGGTTCGTCCTATGGCTACACCTTC. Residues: CASRLPGSSYGYTF.

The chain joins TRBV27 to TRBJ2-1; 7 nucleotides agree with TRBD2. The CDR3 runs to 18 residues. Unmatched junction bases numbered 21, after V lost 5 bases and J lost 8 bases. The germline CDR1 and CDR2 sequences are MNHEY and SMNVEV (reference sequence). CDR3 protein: CASSNPVFSGRAIDEQFF. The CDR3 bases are TGTGCCAGCAGTAACCCCGTATTTAGTGGGAGGGCCATCGATGAGCAGTTCTTC.

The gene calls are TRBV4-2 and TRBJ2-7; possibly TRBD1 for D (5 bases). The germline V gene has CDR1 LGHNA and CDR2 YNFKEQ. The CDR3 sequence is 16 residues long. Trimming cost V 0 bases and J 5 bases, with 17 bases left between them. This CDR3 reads CASSQEGRLVDDEQYF. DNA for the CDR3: TGTGCCAGCAGCCAAGAGGGGCGGCTCGTAGACGACGAGCAGTACTTC.

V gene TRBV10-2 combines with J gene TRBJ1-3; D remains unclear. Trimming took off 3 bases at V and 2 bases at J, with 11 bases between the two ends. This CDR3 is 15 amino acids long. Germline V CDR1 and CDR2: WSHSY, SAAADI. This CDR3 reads CASSDGTSPGNTIYF. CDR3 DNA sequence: TGCGCCAGCAGTGACGGAACATCTCCTGGAAACACCATATATTTT.

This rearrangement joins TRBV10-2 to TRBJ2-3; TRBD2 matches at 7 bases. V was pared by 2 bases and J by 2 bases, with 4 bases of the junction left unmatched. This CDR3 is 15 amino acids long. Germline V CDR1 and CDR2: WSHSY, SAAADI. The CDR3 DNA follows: TGCGCCAGCAGTGAGGCGGGAGTAGTCACAGATACGCAGTATTTT. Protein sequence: CASSEAGVVTDTQYF.

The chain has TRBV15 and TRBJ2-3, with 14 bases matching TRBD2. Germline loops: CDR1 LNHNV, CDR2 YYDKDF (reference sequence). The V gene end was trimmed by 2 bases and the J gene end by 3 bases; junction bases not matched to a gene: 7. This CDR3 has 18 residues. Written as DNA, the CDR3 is TGTGCCACCAGCAGACCACCGGGACTAGCGGGAGATACAGATACGCAGTATTTT. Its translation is CATSRPPGLAGDTDTQYF.

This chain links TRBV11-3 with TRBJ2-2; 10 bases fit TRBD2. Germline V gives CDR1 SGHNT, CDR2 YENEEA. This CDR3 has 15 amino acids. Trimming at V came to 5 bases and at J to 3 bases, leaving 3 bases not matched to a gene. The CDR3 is CASSQREGYTGELFF. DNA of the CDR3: TGTGCCAGCAGCCAGCGGGAGGGGTACACCGGGGAGCTGTTTTTT.

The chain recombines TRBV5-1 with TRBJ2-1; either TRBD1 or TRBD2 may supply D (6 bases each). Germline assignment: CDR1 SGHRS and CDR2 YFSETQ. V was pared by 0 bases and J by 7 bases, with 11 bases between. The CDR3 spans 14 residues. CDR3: CASSLGQGRNEQFF. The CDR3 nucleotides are TGCGCCAGCAGCTTGGGCCAGGGGAGGAATGAGCAGTTCTTC.

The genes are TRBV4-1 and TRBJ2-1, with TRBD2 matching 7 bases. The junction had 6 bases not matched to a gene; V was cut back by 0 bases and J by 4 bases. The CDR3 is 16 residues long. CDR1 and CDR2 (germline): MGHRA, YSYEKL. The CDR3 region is CASSQDAGVDYNEQFF. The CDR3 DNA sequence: TGCGCCAGCAGCCAAGACGCGGGAGTAGATTACAATGAGCAGTTCTTC.

The CDR3, as DNA: TGTGCCAGCAGCTTAGAAGGACAGGGCTATGGCTACACCTTC. Its translation is CASSLEGQGYGYTF. The chain links TRBV7-9 to TRBJ1-2; 8 nucleotides agree with TRBD1. Germline-derived CDR1 and CDR2 are SEHNR and FQNEAQ (reference sequence). There are 14 residues in the CDR3. Trimming cost V 1 base and J 4 bases; bases outside gene matches: 2.